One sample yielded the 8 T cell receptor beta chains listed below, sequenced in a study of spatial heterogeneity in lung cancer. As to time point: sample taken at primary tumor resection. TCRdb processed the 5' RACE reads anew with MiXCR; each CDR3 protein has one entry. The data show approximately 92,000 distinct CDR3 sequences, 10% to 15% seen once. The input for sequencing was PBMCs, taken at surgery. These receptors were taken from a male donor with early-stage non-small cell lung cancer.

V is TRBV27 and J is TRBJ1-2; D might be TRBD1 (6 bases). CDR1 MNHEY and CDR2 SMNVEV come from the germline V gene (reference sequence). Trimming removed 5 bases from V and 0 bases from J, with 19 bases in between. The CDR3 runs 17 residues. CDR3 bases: TGTGCCAGCAGTGCCGGGACACCACAGGTAGCTAACTATGGCTACACCTTC. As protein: CASSAGTPQVANYGYTF.

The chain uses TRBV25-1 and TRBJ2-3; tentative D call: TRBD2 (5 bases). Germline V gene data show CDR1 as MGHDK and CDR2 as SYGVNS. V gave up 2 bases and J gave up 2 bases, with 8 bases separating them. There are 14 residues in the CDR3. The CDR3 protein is CASSEEGSTDTQYF. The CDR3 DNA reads TGTGCCAGCAGTGAAGAGGGTTCCACAGATACGCAGTATTTT.

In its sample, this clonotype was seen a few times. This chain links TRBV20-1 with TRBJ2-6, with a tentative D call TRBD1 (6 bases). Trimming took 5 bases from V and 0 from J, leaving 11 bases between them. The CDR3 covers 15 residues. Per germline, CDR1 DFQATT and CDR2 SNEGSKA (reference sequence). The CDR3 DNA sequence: TGCAGTGCTCACGACAGGAGCTCTGGGGCCAACGTCCTGACTTTC. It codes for CSAHDRSSGANVLTF.

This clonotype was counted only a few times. CDR3 bases: TGTGCCAGCAGTTTTATGGGACAGAACACAGATACGCAGTATTTT. Translating gives CASSFMGQNTDTQYF. This sequence joins TRBV12-3 or TRBV12-4 and TRBJ2-3; TRBD1 matches at 7 bases. J gave up 2 bases and V 3 bases, and 5 bases lay outside the gene matches. This CDR3 has 15 amino acids.

The CDR3 protein is CASSRAGLRNYGYTF. For the CDR3, the DNA is TGTGCCAGCAGCAGGGCAGGGCTACGTAACTATGGCTACACCTTC. This chain joins TRBV21-1 and TRBJ1-2; no DNA check was done on the table's D call, TRBD1. TRBV21-1 is listed as a pseudogene. This CDR3 is 15 amino acids long.

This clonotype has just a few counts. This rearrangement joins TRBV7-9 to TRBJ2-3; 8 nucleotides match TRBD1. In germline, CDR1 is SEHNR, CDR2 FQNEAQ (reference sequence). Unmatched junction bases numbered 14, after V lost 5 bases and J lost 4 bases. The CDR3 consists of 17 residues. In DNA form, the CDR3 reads TGTGCCAGCAGCGTCGCCCGTGCAGGGGGCGCAGCAGATACGCAGTATTTT. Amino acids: CASSVARAGGAADTQYF.

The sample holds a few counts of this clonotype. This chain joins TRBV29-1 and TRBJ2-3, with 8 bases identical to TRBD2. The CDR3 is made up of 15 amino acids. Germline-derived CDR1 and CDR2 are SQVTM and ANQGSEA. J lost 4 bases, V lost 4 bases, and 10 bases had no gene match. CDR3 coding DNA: TGCAGCGTTGCCCCGAGCGGGGGAGCAGCAGATACGCAGTATTTT. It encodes CSVAPSGGAADTQYF.

The CDR3 DNA reads TGTGCCAGCAGTTTACGGCTTCCCGGGTATAGCAATCAGCCCCAGCATTTT. Its translation: CASSLRLPGYSNQPQHF. The V and J genes are TRBV12-3 or TRBV12-4 and TRBJ1-5, with D unclear. Trimming pared 2 bases from V and 0 bases from J, leaving 14 bases between. The CDR3 has 17 amino acids.